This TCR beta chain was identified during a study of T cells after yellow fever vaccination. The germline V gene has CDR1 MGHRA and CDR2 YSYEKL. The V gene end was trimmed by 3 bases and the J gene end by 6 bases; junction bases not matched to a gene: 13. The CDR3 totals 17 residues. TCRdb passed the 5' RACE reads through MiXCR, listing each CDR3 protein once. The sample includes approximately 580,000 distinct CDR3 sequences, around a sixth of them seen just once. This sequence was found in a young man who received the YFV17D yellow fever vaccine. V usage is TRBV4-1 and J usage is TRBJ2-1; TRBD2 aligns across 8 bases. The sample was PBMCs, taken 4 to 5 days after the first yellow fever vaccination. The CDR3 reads CASSHILRGGRGNEQFF. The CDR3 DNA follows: TGCGCCAGCAGCCACATTTTACGGGGGGGCAGGGGCAATGAGCAGTTCTTC.